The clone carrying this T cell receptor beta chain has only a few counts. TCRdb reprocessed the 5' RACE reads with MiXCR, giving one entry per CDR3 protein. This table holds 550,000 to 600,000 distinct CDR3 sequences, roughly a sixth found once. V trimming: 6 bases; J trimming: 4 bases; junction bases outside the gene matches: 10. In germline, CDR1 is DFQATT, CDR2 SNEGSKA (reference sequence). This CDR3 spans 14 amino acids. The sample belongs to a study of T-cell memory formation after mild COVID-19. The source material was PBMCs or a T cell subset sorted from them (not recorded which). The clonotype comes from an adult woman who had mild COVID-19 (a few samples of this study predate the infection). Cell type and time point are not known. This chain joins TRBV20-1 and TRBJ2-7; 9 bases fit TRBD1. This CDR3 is CSAPPGQGRYEQYF. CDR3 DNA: TGCAGTGCCCCTCCGGGACAGGGTCGGTACGAGCAGTACTTC.